What follows are 15 T cell receptor beta chains derived from one specimen sequenced in a study of T-cell reconstitution after alpha-beta-depleted transplantation in children. Unique molecular identifiers tagged the TCRbeta library. TCRdb re-derived calls from the PCR reads in MiXCR, one entry per CDR3 protein. The data show about 580,000 distinct CDR3 sequences, 23% seen once. The starting material was PBMCs, mostly from graft donor cells, obtained 360 days after TCRalphabeta/CD19-depleted stem cell transplant. The receptors derive from a boy younger than two who had a stem cell transplant for acute myeloid leukemia, so the T cells may come from the graft donor.

This clonotype was recorded a few times. The chain combines TRBV20-1 with TRBJ1-1, with D possibly being TRBD1 (5 bases). This CDR3 comprises 15 residues. Looked up from germline, CDR1 is DFQATT and CDR2 is SNEGSKA (reference sequence). The V and J ends lost 5 bases and 0 bases respectively, with 16 bases between them. The CDR3 reads CSAARGALMNTEAFF. As DNA, the CDR3 is TGCAGTGCTGCCCGAGGGGCACTCATGAACACTGAAGCTTTCTTT.

This clonotype was observed many times. J is TRBJ2-3 and V is TRBV20-1, with 11 bases aligning to TRBD2. Germline V CDR1 and CDR2: DFQATT, SNEGSKA (reference sequence). Germline trimming cut 6 bases from V and 0 bases from J; bases unmatched to any gene: 5. CDR3 size: 15 residues. The CDR3 bases are TGCAGTGCGCCAAGACTAGCGGGGAGCACAGATACGCAGTATTTT. It specifies CSAPRLAGSTDTQYF.

This clonotype was picked up a small number of times. The rearrangement links TRBV20-1 to TRBJ1-1; TRBD1 might be the D (6 bases). Between the trimmed V and J ends, which lost 4 bases and 3 bases, there was a span of 12 bases. Germline V gene sequence: CDR1 DFQATT, CDR2 SNEGSKA (reference sequence). The CDR3 runs to 13 residues. Here the CDR3 reads CSATVDRYTEAFF. The CDR3 DNA is TGCAGTGCTACCGTGGACAGATACACTGAAGCTTTCTTT.

At least ten counts were recorded for this clonotype. V and J are TRBV5-1 and TRBJ1-1; D might be TRBD1 (5 bases). V was clipped by 1 base and J by 3 bases, with 10 bases between them. The CDR3 consists of 14 residues. Germline CDR1 is SGHRS and CDR2 is YFSETQ. DNA of the CDR3: TGCGCCAGCAGCTTGCCTACGGGGGACACTGAAGCTTTCTTT. Translation: CASSLPTGDTEAFF. The variable domain in full, with the rest retrieved from reference TRBV5-1 and TRBJ1-1, is KAGVTQTPRYLIKTRGQQVTLSCSPISGHRSVSWYQQTPGQGLQFLFEYFSETQRNKGNFPGRFSGRQFSNSRSEMNVSTLELGDSALYLCASSLPTGDTEAFFGQGTRLTVV.

V is TRBV7-9 and J is TRBJ2-2, with 7 bases that match TRBD1. V lost 8 bases and J lost 5; bases outside the gene matches: 8. CDR1 SEHNR and CDR2 FQNEAQ come from the germline V gene (reference sequence). This CDR3 is 14 amino acids long. The chain's CDR3 is CASLGQDVTGELFF. The DNA for the CDR3 is TGTGCCAGCCTTGGACAGGACGTAACCGGGGAGCTGTTTTTT.

This clonotype was recorded many times. The gene calls are TRBV6-5 and TRBJ2-5; D may correspond to TRBD1 or TRBD2 (5 bases each). The CDR3 length is 16 residues. Germline values: CDR1 MNHEY, CDR2 SVGAGI. Trimming left V 0 bases short and J 4 bases short, with 15 bases between. The CDR3 sequence: CASSYSGDPRGETQYF. The CDR3 DNA is TGTGCCAGCAGTTACTCGGGGGACCCGCGCGGAGAGACCCAGTACTTC.

In its sample, this clonotype was seen a few times. The V gene is TRBV6-1, the J gene TRBJ2-7; D possibly corresponds to TRBD2 (5 bases). The germline V gene encodes CDR1 MNHNS and CDR2 SASEGT. Deletions cut 8 bases from V and 3 bases from J, with 14 bases between. This CDR3 has 13 amino acids. CDR3 amino acids: CASGSPKVYEQYF. In DNA form, the CDR3 reads TGTGCCAGCGGGAGTCCAAAGGTCTACGAGCAGTACTTC.

This chain uses TRBV29-1 with TRBJ2-2; 9 bases map to TRBD2. Trimming at V came to 4 bases and at J to 5 bases, leaving 5 bases not matched to a gene. This CDR3 is 14 amino acids long. Germline-derived CDR1 and CDR2 are SQVTM and ANQGSEA. This chain's CDR3 is CSVARTSDTGELFF. For the CDR3, the DNA is TGCAGCGTTGCAAGGACTAGCGATACCGGGGAGCTGTTTTTT.

This clonotype showed up just a few times. The chain employs TRBV20-1 and TRBJ2-3, with D tentatively TRBD1 (5 bases). Germline V CDR1 and CDR2: DFQATT, SNEGSKA (reference sequence). This CDR3 is 13 amino acids long. V was pared by 3 bases and J by 3 bases, with 10 bases between. The CDR3 DNA follows: TGCAGTGCTAGGGGTGGACATACAGATACGCAGTATTTT. This encodes CSARGGHTDTQYF.

This clonotype was found many times. This chain uses TRBV20-1 with TRBJ2-1; D may be TRBD1 (6 bases). The CDR3 sequence is 13 residues long. Trimming removed 2 bases at V and 6 bases at J, with 11 bases between. Germline V lookup: CDR1 DFQATT, CDR2 SNEGSKA (reference sequence). The CDR3 spells CSARMAGANEQFF. The CDR3, as DNA: TGCAGTGCTAGAATGGCAGGGGCCAATGAGCAGTTCTTC.

This chain joins TRBV14 and TRBJ1-1, with 7 bases matching TRBD1. This CDR3 region has 15 residues. The trim removed 3 bases at V and 6 bases at J, leaving 10 bases unmatched. Germline CDR1 SGHDN, CDR2 FVKESK. This CDR3 is CASSHGNRGFAEAFF. The CDR3 DNA reads TGTGCCAGCAGCCACGGAAACAGGGGCTTCGCTGAAGCTTTCTTT.

This clonotype has ten or more counts. The genes are TRBV15 and TRBJ1-5; perhaps TRBD1 as D (6 bases). The CDR3 covers 16 residues. The germline CDR1 and CDR2 sequences are LNHNV and YYDKDF (reference sequence). V was cut by 9 bases and J by 2 bases, with 20 bases left in between. The CDR3, as DNA: TGTGCCACAACTACAGGGACCGGAAAAGGCAATCAGCCCCAGCATTTT. Amino acids: CATTTGTGKGNQPQHF. The variable domain in full, completed from reference TRBV15 and TRBJ1-5, reads DAMVIQNPRYQVTQFGKPVTLSCSQTLNHNVMYWYQQKSSQAPKLLFHYYDKDFNNEADTPDNFQSRRPNTSFCFLDIRSPGLGDTAMYLCATTTGTGKGNQPQHFGDGTRLSIL.

The chain uses TRBV2 and TRBJ1-2; D is unresolved. Trimming removed 2 bases at V and 1 base at J, with 5 bases between. Germline assignment: CDR1 SNHLY and CDR2 FYNNEI. This CDR3 contains 13 residues. CDR3 DNA sequence: TGTGCCAGCAGTGAAATGAGTAACTATGGCTACACCTTC. The encoded protein is CASSEMSNYGYTF.

V gene TRBV20-1 combines with J gene TRBJ2-5; D is perhaps TRBD1 (6 bases). The CDR3 sequence is 14 residues long. Trimming stripped 7 bases from V and 4 bases from J, with 19 bases between. CDR1 and CDR2 (germline): DFQATT, SNEGSKA (reference sequence). Here the CDR3 reads CSVEGQIIGETQYF. Here the CDR3 DNA reads TGCAGTGTAGAGGGACAAATCATTGGAGAGACCCAGTACTTC.

This clonotype appeared a few times. V is TRBV7-2 and J is TRBJ2-3, with 9 nucleotides matching TRBD1. The CDR3 loop spans 16 amino acids. Per the germline V gene, CDR1 is SGHTA and CDR2 is FQGNSA. Germline trimming cut 1 base from V and 2 bases from J; bases unmatched to any gene: 4. The CDR3 region has the DNA TGTGCCAGCAGCTTAGTGGGGACAGGGAACACAGATACGCAGTATTTT. Translation: CASSLVGTGNTDTQYF. Variable domain in full (rest from reference TRBV7-2 and TRBJ2-3): GAGVSQSPSNKVTEKGKDVELRCDPISGHTALYWYRQSLGQGLEFLIYFQGNSAPDKSGLPSDRFSAERTGGSVSTLTIQRTQQEDSAVYLCASSLVGTGNTDTQYFGPGTRLTVL.